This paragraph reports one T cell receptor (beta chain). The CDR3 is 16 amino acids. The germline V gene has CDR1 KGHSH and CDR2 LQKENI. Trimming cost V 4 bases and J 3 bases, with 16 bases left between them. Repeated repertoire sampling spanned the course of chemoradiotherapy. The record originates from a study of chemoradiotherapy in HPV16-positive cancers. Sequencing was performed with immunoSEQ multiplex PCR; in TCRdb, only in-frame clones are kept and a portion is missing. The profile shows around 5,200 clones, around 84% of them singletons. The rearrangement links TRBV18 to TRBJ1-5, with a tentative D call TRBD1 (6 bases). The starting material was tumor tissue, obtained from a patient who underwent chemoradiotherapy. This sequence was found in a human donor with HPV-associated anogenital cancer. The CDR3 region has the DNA TGTGCCAGCTCACTTCGGGGGGGGGCGTACAATCAGCCCCAGCATTTT. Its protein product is CASSLRGGAYNQPQHF. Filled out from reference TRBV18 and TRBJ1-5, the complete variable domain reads NAGVMQNPRHLVRRRGQEARLRCSPMKGHSHVYWYRQLPEEGLKFMVYLQKENIIDESGMPKERFSAEFPKEGPSILRIQQVVRGDSAAYFCASSLRGGAYNQPQHFGDGTRLSIL.